A single sample gave rise to the 9 T cell receptor beta chains below, sequenced in a study of blood T cell repertoires in COVID-19. Profiled with immunoSEQ multiplex PCR; TCRdb holds only in-frame clones, not every one. The sample consists of about 120,000 clones, around 77% of them appearing once. Sequencing was performed on peripheral blood. All receptors derive from a human donor in a cohort sampled during active COVID-19.

V gene TRBV4-1 combines with J gene TRBJ2-2, with D possibly matching TRBD1 (6 bases). The CDR3 spans 17 residues. The germline V gene has CDR1 MGHRA and CDR2 YSYEKL. V was pared by 1 base and J by 4 bases, with 16 bases between. The CDR3 sequence is CASSQGGLRGGTGELFF. CDR3 bases: TGCGCCAGCAGCCAAGGCGGGCTCAGGGGTGGCACCGGGGAGCTGTTTTTT.

The chain joins TRBV10-3 to TRBJ1-2; D remains unclear. V gave up 2 bases and J gave up 4 bases, with 8 bases separating them. The CDR3 totals 13 residues. The germline CDR1 and CDR2 sequences are ENHRY and SYGVKD. The CDR3 protein is CAISENLLYGYTF. Written as DNA, the CDR3 is TGTGCCATCAGTGAGAATCTACTCTATGGCTACACCTTC.

The chain joins TRBV5-1 to TRBJ2-7; 8 bases are shared with TRBD2. CDR1 SGHRS and CDR2 YFSETQ come from the germline V gene. This CDR3 contains 13 residues. V lost 2 bases to trimming and J lost 5 bases; unmatched junction nucleotides: 3. DNA for the CDR3: TGCGCCAGCAGCTTTAGCGGGGTACACGAGCAGTACTTC. Residues: CASSFSGVHEQYF.

The genes are TRBV10-3 and TRBJ2-2; D might be TRBD2 (6 bases). V lost 6 bases, J lost 4 bases, and 12 bases lay in between. The V gene's germline CDR1 is ENHRY and CDR2 SYGVKD. This CDR3 is built from 14 residues. In nucleotides, the CDR3 is TGTGCCATCAGCGCTGGGCGGGGCACCGGGGAGCTGTTTTTT. This gives the protein CAISAGRGTGELFF.

The gene calls are TRBV27 and TRBJ2-7; 9 bases match TRBD2. The CDR3 extends over 13 amino acids. Germline CDR1 reads MNHEY; CDR2 reads SMNVEV (reference sequence). The V and J ends lost 5 bases and 4 bases, in that order; junction bases with no gene match: 3. In nucleotides, the CDR3 is TGTGCCAGCAGTGAGCGGGAGGCGTACGAGCAGTACTTC. Translating it yields CASSEREAYEQYF.

This chain joins TRBV3-1 (or the pseudogene TRBV3-2) and TRBJ1-2; 8 bases are shared with TRBD1. J gave up 8 bases and V 2 bases, and 7 bases lay outside the gene matches. Germline V lookup: CDR1 LGHDT, CDR2 YNNKEL (reference sequence). The CDR3 contains 14 residues. CDR3: CASSQLDREDGYTF. The CDR3 nucleotides are TGTGCCAGCAGCCAACTGGACAGGGAAGACGGCTACACCTTC.

This chain connects TRBV21-1 to TRBJ2-7; the tabulated D call, TRBD2, remains unverified against the DNA. TRBV21-1 is termed a pseudogene. This CDR3 has 16 amino acids. The CDR3 DNA is TGTGCCAGCAGCAAAGTGCCCGGAGTCAGCTCCTACGAGCAGTACTTC. Translation: CASSKVPGVSSYEQYF.

The V call is TRBV11-2, the J call TRBJ1-2; D is possibly TRBD1 (6 bases). The V gene lost 1 base and the J gene lost 8 bases, with 11 bases spanning the gap. CDR3 length: 13 residues. Germline loops: CDR1 SGHAT, CDR2 FQNNGV. CDR3 residues: CASSLAHREGYTF. DNA of the CDR3: TGTGCCAGCAGCTTAGCACACAGGGAGGGCTACACCTTC.

V is TRBV30 and J is TRBJ1-2; 9 bases align to TRBD1. The V and J ends lost 4 bases and 7 bases, in that order; junction bases with no gene match: 7. Germline assignment: CDR1 GTSNPN and CDR2 SVGIG (reference sequence). The CDR3 is made up of 13 amino acids. The CDR3: CAWTGTGWSGYTF. DNA of the CDR3: TGTGCCTGGACCGGGACAGGGTGGTCTGGCTACACCTTC.